A selection of T cell receptor beta chains follows, all from one sample in a study of brain T cells in children with intractable seizures. The assay was immunoSEQ multiplex PCR, and TCRdb's table has in-frame clones only and misses some. The sample includes about 350,000 clones, roughly 92% seen only once; the top ten take about 5.8%. Sequencing was performed on peripheral blood, taken 4 to 5 months after surgery. These receptors originate from a boy less than two years old with tuberous sclerosis and intractable seizures. Each CDR3 is given with its conserved first and last residue. The D gene is left open where the match is weak. Expanded clones get a size class; other rows say once, few or many, or leave the size out.

>.|TRBJ1-2|.|TRBV29-1
CSVGTDYYGYTF
TGCAGCGTTGGGACAGACTACTATGGCTACACCTTC
>.|TRBJ1-5|.|TRBV6-2/TRBV6-3
CASSLYREDGNQPQHF
TGTGCCAGCAGCCTATACCGGGAGGACGGCAATCAGCCCCAGCATTTT
>.|TRBJ1-2|.|TRBV6-5
CASSYSISQGRYGYTF
TGTGCCAGCAGTTACTCAATCAGTCAGGGCCGGTATGGCTACACCTTC
>TRBD1|TRBJ1-1|.|TRBV6-5
CASTRDRDTEAFF
TGTGCCAGCACTAGGGACAGAGACACTGAAGCTTTCTTT
>TRBD2|TRBJ2-2|once|TRBV4-1
CASSQEPGGLGTGELFF
TGCGCCAGCAGCCAAGAACCGGGGGGGCTAGGGACCGGGGAGCTGTTTTTT
>.|TRBJ2-7|.|TRBV3-1/TRBV3-2
CASSQGGGTYEQYF
TGTGCCAGCAGCCAAGGCGGAGGGACCTACGAGCAGTACTTC
>TRBD2|TRBJ2-1|.|TRBV4-1
CASSHLGLAGGNEQFF
TGCGCCAGCAGCCACCTCGGACTAGCGGGGGGCAATGAGCAGTTCTTC
>.|TRBJ2-3|.|TRBV7-8
CASTPRFGRDTQYF
TGTGCCAGCACCCCACGGTTTGGAAGAGATACGCAGTATTTT
>.|TRBJ2-3|.|TRBV2
CASRTVSSTQYF
TGTGCCAGCAGGACTGTCTCCTCCACGCAGTATTTT
>.|TRBJ1-5|few|TRBV7-3
CASSPGAGQPQHF
TGTGCCAGCAGCCCAGGGGCAGGGCAGCCCCAGCATTTT
>.|TRBJ1-3|.|TRBV3-1/TRBV3-2
CASSLYRESGNTIYF
TGTGCCAGCAGCCTTTACAGGGAATCAGGAAACACCATATATTTT
>TRBD1|TRBJ2-2|.|TRBV24-1
CATSDQPGQGSKLGTGELFF
TGTGCCACCAGTGATCAACCGGGACAGGGGTCTAAGCTAGGCACCGGGGAGCTGTTTTTT
>.|TRBJ2-7|.|TRBV19
CASSIRTLPNYEQYF
TGTGCCAGTAGTATTCGGACCTTACCTAACTACGAGCAGTACTTC
>.|TRBJ1-2|.|TRBV15
CATFSPGDNYGYTF
TGTGCCACCTTCAGTCCGGGGGATAACTATGGCTACACCTTC
>.|TRBJ2-5|.|TRBV30
CAWGTGLGETQYF
TGTGCCTGGGGCACAGGGTTAGGAGAGACCCAGTACTTC
>TRBD1|TRBJ1-1|.|TRBV5-5
CASSTSGTGTEAFF
TGTGCCAGCAGCACATCGGGGACAGGGACCGAAGCTTTCTTT
>.|TRBJ2-2|.|TRBV4-1
CASSPLGGSTLSGELFF
TGCGCCAGCAGCCCCCTCGGTGGGAGTACCTTGTCCGGGGAGCTGTTTTTT
>.|TRBJ2-7|.|TRBV12-5
CASGFSPYEQYF
TGTGCTAGTGGTTTTTCCCCCTACGAGCAGTACTTC
>TRBD1|TRBJ2-7|.|TRBV27
CASSYGQGSYEQYF
TGTGCCAGCAGTTACGGACAGGGAAGCTACGAGCAGTACTTC
>TRBD2|TRBJ2-1|.|TRBV27
CASSSLAGIHNEQFF
TGTGCCAGCAGTTCATTAGCGGGAATCCACAATGAGCAGTTCTTC
>TRBD1|TRBJ1-1|.|TRBV30
CAWSPTGISAFF
TGTGCCTGGAGTCCGACAGGGATTTCGGCTTTCTTT
>.|TRBJ2-1|.|TRBV2
CASSYRQRTYNEQFF
TGTGCCAGCAGTTACAGACAGAGAACTTACAATGAGCAGTTCTTC
>.|TRBJ2-1|.|TRBV30
CAWSPIALSEQFF
TGTGCCTGGAGTCCGATAGCGTTAAGTGAGCAGTTCTTC
>TRBD1|TRBJ2-2|.|TRBV7-3
CASSSGQGIGELFF
TGTGCCAGCAGCTCCGGACAGGGAATCGGGGAGCTGTTTTTT
>.|TRBJ1-4|once|TRBV5-1
CASSRGSGEKLFF
TGCGCCAGCAGTCGGGGGTCCGGGGAAAAACTGTTTTTT